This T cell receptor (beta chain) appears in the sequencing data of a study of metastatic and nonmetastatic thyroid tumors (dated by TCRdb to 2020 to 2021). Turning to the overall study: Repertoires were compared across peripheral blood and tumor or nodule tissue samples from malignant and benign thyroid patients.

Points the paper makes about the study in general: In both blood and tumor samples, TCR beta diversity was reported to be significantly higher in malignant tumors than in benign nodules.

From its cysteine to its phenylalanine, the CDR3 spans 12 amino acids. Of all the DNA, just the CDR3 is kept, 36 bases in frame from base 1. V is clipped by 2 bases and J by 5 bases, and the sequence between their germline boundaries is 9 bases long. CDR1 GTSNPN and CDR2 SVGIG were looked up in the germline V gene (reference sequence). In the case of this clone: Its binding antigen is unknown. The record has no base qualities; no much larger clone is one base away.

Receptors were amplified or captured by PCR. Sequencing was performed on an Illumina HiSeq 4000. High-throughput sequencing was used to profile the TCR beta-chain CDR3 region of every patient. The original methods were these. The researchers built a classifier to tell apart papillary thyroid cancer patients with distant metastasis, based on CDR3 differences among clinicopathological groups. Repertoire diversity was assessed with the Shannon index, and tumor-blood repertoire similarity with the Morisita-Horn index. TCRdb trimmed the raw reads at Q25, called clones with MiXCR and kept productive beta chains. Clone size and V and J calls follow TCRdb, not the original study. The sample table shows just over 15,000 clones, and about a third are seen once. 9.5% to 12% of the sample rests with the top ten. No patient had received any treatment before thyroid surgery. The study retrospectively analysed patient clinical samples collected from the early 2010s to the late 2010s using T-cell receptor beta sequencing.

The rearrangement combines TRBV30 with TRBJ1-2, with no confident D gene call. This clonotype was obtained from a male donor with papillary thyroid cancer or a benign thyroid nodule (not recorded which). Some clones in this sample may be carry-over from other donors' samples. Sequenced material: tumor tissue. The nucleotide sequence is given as TGTGCCTGGAGTCGACCCGGTTATGGCTACACCTTC. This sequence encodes CAWSRPGYGYTF.